This is a list of T cell receptor beta chains from one sample in a study of T cell changes during pregnancy in multiple sclerosis. TCRdb's table, derived via immunoSEQ multiplex PCR, lists solely in-frame clones and lacks some. The table records some 69,000 clones, around 90% of them present only once. This specimen was peripheral blood, taken in the second trimester of pregnancy. The receptors come from a female donor in good health, enrolled as a control in a pregnancy study. The CDR3 runs from the conserved cysteine through the conserved F or W. A D gene is named only where the DNA matches it firmly. Clone size, where shown, is once, few, many, or a class for clones that have expanded.

v_call	d_call	clone_size	cdr3_length	j_call	cdr3_nt	cdr3_aa
TRBV29-1	TRBD2	NA	14	TRBJ2-1	TGCAGCGTTGACGGGACTAGCGTCGACAATGAGCAGTTCTTC	CSVDGTSVDNEQFF
TRBV6-1	NA	once	11	TRBJ2-7	TGTGCCAGCAAGGGGGCCTACGAGCAGTACTTC	CASKGAYEQYF
TRBV4-3	TRBD1	NA	15	TRBJ2-7	TGCGCCAGCAGCCAGGGGACAGGGAGCTCCTACGAGCAGTACTTC	CASSQGTGSSYEQYF
TRBV7-2	NA	NA	11	TRBJ2-2	TGTGCAGGGGGGGGCACCGGGGAGCTGTTTTTT	CAGGGTGELFF
TRBV7-6	NA	NA	15	TRBJ2-3	TGTGCCAGCAGCTTAGGGATGGCTAGCTCTGGTACGCAGTATTTT	CASSLGMASSGTQYF
TRBV19	TRBD2	NA	16	TRBJ2-2	TGTGCCAGTAGTATGTTAACTAGCGGGGGTTCCGGGGAGCTGTTTTTT	CASSMLTSGGSGELFF
TRBV27	TRBD2	NA	13	TRBJ2-7	TGTGCCAGCAGTTTATTCCGGGGGGACGAGCAGTACTTC	CASSLFRGDEQYF
TRBV11-2	TRBD2	once	15	TRBJ2-3	TGTGCCAGCAGCGGACTAGCGGGGGGGTTGGATACGCAGTATTTT	CASSGLAGGLDTQYF
TRBV15	NA	NA	12	TRBJ1-5	TGTGCCACCGGGAGGCCCAATCAGCCCCAGCATTTT	CATGRPNQPQHF
TRBV5-4	TRBD2	NA	16	TRBJ2-5	TGTGCCAGCAGCTTTCGCGGGGGGCTGGGTTCGGAGACCCAGTACTTC	CASSFRGGLGSETQYF
TRBV7-2	NA	NA	13	TRBJ2-2	TGTGCCAGCAGCCAACAGCACACCGGGGAGCTGTTTTTT	CASSQQHTGELFF
TRBV2	NA	NA	14	TRBJ1-1	TGTGCCAGCCGATCCGGGGGGATGAACACTGAAGCTTTCTTT	CASRSGGMNTEAFF
TRBV14	TRBD1	few	17	TRBJ2-2	TGTGCCAGCAGCCAAGTTCCCGGGACAGGGCTCACCGGGGAGCTGTTTTTT	CASSQVPGTGLTGELFF
TRBV9	NA	NA	14	TRBJ2-2	TGTGCCAGCAGCGACAGGGTCAACACCGGGGAGCTGTTTTTT	CASSDRVNTGELFF
TRBV7-2	NA	NA	16	TRBJ1-5	TGTGCCAGCAGCTTAGCCATGGCAGGGCGTAATCAGCCCCAGCATTTT	CASSLAMAGRNQPQHF
TRBV5-8	TRBD1	NA	15	TRBJ1-5	TGTGCCAGCAGCGAAGGACAGGGCCCCCTATTGCCCCAGCATTTT	CASSEGQGPLLPQHF
TRBV28	TRBD1	NA	14	TRBJ1-6	TGTGCCAGCAGTTTCGGGACAGTGAATTCACCCCTCCACTTT	CASSFGTVNSPLHF
TRBV11-3	TRBD2	once	16	TRBJ2-1	TGTGCCAGCAGCTCGACCTGGACTAGCGGTCGGAATGAGCAGTTCTTC	CASSSTWTSGRNEQFF
TRBV7-2	TRBD1	NA	13	TRBJ1-2	TGTGCCAGCAGCTCACAGGGGGTTGGTGGCTACACCTTC	CASSSQGVGGYTF
TRBV6-4	NA	NA	14	TRBJ2-2	TGTGCCAGCAGCCATAACCAGGGATCCGGGGAGCTGTTTTTT	CASSHNQGSGELFF
TRBV5-1	NA	NA	15	TRBJ1-5	TGCGCCAGCAGCTTGGGGGAGGGTGTAGGTCAGCCCCAGCATTTT	CASSLGEGVGQPQHF
TRBV4-3	NA	NA	13	TRBJ1-2	TGCGCCAGCAGTCGTAGACAGTACTCCGGCTACACCTTC	CASSRRQYSGYTF
TRBV2	TRBD2	NA	13	TRBJ2-1	TGTGGCAGCATCCCTCTGGGGGGGTCGGAGCAGTTCTTC	CGSIPLGGSEQFF
TRBV7-2	NA	NA	13	TRBJ1-1	TGTGCCAGCAGCCTTTTGCAGGGCACTGAAGCTTTCTTT	CASSLLQGTEAFF
TRBV7-6	NA	NA	14	TRBJ1-4	TGTGCCAGCAGCTTAGGATTAGTCAATGAAAAACTGTTTTTT	CASSLGLVNEKLFF
TRBV9	TRBD1	NA	15	TRBJ2-7	TGTGCCAGCAGCGCCCAGGACAGGGGCCACTACGAGCAGTACTTC	CASSAQDRGHYEQYF
TRBV4-3	TRBD1	NA	15	TRBJ1-5	TGCGCCAGCAGCCAAGACCGACAGGGTTATCAGCCCCAGCATTTT	CASSQDRQGYQPQHF
TRBV4-3	NA	NA	15	TRBJ1-2	TGCGCCAGCAGCCAAGAAGCAGGCGTCTATGGTGGCTACACCTTC	CASSQEAGVYGGYTF
TRBV7-2	NA	NA	16	TRBJ2-2	TGTGCCAGCAGCTTACTACCGGGACAGAACACCGGGGAGCTGTTTTTT	CASSLLPGQNTGELFF
TRBV4-3	NA	NA	14	TRBJ2-7	TGCGCCAGCAGCCCCGGGACATTCCGTCCCGAGCAGTACTTC	CASSPGTFRPEQYF
TRBV11-2	NA	NA	17	TRBJ1-1	TGTGCCAGCAGCTTAGGAATGGGGCAGGGTATGAACACTGAAGCTTTCTTT	CASSLGMGQGMNTEAFF
TRBV20-1	NA	NA	11	TRBJ2-3	TGCAGTGGGGCCCTGGCGGATACGCAGTATTTT	CSGALADTQYF
TRBV19	NA	NA	13	TRBJ1-6	TGTGCCAGTAGTAAGAACAGGGAGTCACCCCTCCACTTT	CASSKNRESPLHF
TRBV7-8	TRBD2	NA	16	TRBJ2-7	TGTGCCAGCAGCTCCGGGACTAGCGGGGGACTTTACGAGCAGTACTTC	CASSSGTSGGLYEQYF
TRBV7-3	NA	few	13	TRBJ1-1	TGTGCCAGCAGCGAGACAGGGAACACTGAAGCTTTCTTT	CASSETGNTEAFF
TRBV5-4	TRBD1	NA	17	TRBJ2-2	TGTGCCAGCAGCAGGGACTCGGGACAGGGCATTCCCGGGGAGCTGTTTTTT	CASSRDSGQGIPGELFF
TRBV5-1	TRBD2	NA	17	TRBJ2-2	TGCGCCAGCAGCTTCCTAGCGGGGGGAGGTAGCACCGGGGAGCTGTTTTTT	CASSFLAGGGSTGELFF